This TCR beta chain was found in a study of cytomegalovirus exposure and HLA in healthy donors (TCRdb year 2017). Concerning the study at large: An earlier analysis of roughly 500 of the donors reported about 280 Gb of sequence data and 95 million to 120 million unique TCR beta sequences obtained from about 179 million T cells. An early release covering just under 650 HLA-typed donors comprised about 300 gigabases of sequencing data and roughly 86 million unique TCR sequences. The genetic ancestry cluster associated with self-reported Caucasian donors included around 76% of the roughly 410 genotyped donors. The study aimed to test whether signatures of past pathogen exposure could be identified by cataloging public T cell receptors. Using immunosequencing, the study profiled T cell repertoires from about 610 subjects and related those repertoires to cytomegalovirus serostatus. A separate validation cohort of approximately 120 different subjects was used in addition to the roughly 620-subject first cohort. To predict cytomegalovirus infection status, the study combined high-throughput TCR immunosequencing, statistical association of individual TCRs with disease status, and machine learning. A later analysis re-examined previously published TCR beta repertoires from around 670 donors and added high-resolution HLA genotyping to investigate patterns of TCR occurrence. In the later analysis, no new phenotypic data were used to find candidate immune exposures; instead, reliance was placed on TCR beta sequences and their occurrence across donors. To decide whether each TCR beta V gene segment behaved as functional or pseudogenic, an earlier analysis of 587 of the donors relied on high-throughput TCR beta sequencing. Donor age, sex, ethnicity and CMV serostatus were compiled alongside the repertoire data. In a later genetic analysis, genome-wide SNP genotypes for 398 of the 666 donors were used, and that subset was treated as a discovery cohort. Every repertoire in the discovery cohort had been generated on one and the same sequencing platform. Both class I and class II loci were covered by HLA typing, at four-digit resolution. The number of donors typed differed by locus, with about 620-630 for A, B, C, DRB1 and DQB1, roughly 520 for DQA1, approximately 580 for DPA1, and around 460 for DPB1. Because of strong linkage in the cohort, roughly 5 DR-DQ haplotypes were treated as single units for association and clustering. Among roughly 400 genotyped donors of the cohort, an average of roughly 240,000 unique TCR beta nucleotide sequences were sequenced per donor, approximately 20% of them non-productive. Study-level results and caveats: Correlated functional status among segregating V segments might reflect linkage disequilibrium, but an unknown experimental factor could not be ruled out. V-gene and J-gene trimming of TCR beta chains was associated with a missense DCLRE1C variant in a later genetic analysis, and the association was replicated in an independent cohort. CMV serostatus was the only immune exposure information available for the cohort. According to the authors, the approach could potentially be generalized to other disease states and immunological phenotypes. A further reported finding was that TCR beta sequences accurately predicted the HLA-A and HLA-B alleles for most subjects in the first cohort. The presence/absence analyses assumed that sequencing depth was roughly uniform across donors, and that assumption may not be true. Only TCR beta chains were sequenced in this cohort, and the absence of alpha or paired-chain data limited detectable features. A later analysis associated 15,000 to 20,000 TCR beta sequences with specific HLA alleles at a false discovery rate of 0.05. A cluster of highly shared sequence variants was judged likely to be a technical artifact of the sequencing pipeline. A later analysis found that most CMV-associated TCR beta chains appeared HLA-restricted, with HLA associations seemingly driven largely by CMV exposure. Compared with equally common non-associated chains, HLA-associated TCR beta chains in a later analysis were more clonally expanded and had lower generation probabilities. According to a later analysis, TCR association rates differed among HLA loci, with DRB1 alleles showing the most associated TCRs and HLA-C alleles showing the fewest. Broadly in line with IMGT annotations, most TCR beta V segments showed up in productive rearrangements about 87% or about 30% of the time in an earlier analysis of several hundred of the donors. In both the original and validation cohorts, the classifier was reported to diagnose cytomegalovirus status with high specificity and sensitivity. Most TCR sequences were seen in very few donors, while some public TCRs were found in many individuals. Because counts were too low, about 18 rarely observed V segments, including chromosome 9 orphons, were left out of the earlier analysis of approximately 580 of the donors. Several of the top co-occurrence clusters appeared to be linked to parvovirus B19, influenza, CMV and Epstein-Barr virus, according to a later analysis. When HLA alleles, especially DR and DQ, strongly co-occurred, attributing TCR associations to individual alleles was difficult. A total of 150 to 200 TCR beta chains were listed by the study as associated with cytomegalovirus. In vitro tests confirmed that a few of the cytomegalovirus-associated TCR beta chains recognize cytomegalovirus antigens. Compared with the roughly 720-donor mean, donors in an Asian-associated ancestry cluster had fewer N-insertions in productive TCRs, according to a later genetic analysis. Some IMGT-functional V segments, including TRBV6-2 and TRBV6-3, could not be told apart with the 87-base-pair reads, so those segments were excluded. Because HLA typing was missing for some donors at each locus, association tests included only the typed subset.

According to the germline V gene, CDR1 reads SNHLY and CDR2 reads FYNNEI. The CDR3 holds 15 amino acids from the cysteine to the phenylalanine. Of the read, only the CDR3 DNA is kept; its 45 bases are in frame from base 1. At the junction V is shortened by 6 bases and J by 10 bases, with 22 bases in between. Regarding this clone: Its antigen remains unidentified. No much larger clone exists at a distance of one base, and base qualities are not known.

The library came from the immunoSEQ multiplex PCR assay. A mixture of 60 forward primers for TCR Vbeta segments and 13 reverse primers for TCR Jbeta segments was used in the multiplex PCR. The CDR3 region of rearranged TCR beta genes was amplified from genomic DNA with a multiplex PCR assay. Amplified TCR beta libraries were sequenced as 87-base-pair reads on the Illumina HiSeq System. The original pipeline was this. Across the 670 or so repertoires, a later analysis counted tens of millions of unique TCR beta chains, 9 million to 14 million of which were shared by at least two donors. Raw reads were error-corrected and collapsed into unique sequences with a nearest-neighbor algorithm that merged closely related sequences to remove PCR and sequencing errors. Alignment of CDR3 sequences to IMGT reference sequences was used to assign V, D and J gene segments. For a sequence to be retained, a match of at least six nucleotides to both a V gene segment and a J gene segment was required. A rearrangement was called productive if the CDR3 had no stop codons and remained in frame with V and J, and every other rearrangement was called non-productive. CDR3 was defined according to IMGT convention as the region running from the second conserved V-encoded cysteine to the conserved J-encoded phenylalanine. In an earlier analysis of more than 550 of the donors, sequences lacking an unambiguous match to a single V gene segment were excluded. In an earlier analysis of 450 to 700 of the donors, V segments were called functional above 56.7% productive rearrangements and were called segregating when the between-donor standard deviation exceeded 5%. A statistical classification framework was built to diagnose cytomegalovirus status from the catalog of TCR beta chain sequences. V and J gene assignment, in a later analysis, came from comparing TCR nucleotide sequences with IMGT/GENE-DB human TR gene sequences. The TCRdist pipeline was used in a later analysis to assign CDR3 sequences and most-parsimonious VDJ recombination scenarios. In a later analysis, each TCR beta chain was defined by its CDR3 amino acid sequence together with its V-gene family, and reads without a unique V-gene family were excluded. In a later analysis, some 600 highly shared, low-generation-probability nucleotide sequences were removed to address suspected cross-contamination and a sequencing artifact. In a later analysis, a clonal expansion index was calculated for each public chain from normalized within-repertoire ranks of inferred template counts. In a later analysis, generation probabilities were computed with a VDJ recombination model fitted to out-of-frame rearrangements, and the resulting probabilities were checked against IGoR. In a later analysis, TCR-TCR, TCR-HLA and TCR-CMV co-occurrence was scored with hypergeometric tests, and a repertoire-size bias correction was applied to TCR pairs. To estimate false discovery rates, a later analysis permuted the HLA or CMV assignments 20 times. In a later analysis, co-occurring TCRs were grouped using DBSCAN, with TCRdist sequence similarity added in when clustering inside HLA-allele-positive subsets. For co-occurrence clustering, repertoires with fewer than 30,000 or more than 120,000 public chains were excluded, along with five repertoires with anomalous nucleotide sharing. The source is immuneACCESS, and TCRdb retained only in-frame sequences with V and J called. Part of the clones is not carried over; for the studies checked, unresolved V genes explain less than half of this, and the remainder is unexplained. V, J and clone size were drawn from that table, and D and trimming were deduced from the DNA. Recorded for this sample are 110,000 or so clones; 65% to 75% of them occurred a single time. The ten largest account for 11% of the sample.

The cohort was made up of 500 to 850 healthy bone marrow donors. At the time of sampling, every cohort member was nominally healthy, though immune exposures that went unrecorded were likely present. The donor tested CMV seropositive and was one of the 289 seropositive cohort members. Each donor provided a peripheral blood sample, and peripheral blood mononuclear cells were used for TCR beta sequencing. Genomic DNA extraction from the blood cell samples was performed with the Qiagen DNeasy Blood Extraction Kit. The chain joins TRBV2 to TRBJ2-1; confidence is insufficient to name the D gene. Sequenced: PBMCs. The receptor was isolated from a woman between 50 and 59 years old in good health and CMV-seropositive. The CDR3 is CASRFGRQILKEQFF. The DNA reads TGTGCCAGCAGATTTGGGCGACAAATCCTAAAAGAGCAGTTCTTC.